Below, 27 T cell receptor beta chains from the same sample are listed, as sequenced in a study of control samples from healthy donors and cancer patients. Sequencing was performed with immunoSEQ multiplex PCR; in TCRdb, only in-frame clones are kept and a portion is missing. The data show 120,000 or so clones, with about 95% seen just once and 3.6% held by the top ten. Sample: blood. The receptor source for this set is a man in his thirties or forties in good health.

The rearrangement uses TRBV18 and TRBJ2-5; tentative D call: TRBD1 (5 bases). Germline values: CDR1 KGHSH, CDR2 LQKENI. The V end was cut by 4 bases, the J end by 0 bases, with 9 bases between. The CDR3 has 14 amino acids. The CDR3: CASSRQRNQETQYF. The CDR3, as DNA: TGTGCCAGCTCACGACAGCGAAACCAAGAGACCCAGTACTTC.

The chain couples TRBV5-1 to TRBJ1-4, with D perhaps matching TRBD1 (6 bases). The CDR3 has 14 residues. Germline lookup yields CDR1 SGHRS and CDR2 YFSETQ. The V end was cut by 4 bases, the J end by 3 bases, with 10 bases between. The CDR3 nucleotides read TGCGCCAGCAGCGAGGGACACTCTAATGAAAAACTGTTTTTT. It yields the protein CASSEGHSNEKLFF.

The chain is built from TRBV6-6 and TRBJ1-4; a weak D match, TRBD1 (6 bases). Germline CDR1 reads MNHNY; CDR2 reads SVGAGI (reference sequence). V lost 6 bases and J lost 7, with 12 bases in between. The CDR3 is 13 amino acids. This CDR3 is CASRIRGGEKLFF. CDR3 nucleotides: TGTGCCAGCAGGATCAGGGGAGGTGAAAAACTGTTTTTT.

The chain uses TRBV4-1 and TRBJ1-1; D call uncertain. The CDR3 covers 21 residues. Trimming cost V 0 bases and J 1 base, with 27 bases left between them. The germline gives CDR1 MGHRA, CDR2 YSYEKL. The CDR3 loop reads CASSQDRSWAGRPNENTEAFF. CDR3 in DNA: TGCGCCAGCAGCCAAGATCGGTCCTGGGCTGGGAGACCCAACGAGAACACTGAAGCTTTCTTT.

This chain links TRBV5-1 with TRBJ2-5; 8 bases align to TRBD2. This CDR3 has 17 residues. From germline, CDR1 is SGHRS and CDR2 YFSETQ. J gave up 1 base and V 0 bases, and 8 bases lay outside the gene matches. CDR3 region: CASSLGFTSGAQETQYF. CDR3 bases: TGCGCCAGCAGCTTGGGTTTCACTAGCGGCGCCCAAGAGACCCAGTACTTC.

The CDR3 spells CASSTGPNTEAFF. CDR3 nucleotides: TGCGCCAGCAGTACAGGGCCGAACACTGAAGCTTTCTTT. The chain employs TRBV10-2 and TRBJ1-1; D might be TRBD1 (6 bases). The length of the CDR3 is 13 residues. V shed 5 bases and J shed 1 base, with 8 bases lying between them. In germline, CDR1 is WSHSY, CDR2 SAAADI.

A word on this clone: A junction boundary mismatches the germline segment, possibly from a read error. This chain joins TRBV30 and TRBJ2-7; D gene uncertain. The CDR3 length is 14 residues. Germline V lookup: CDR1 GTSNPN, CDR2 SVGIG (reference sequence). CDR3 loop: CAWSAARATYGQYF. CDR3 sequence (DNA): TGTGCCTGGAGTGCCGCCCGGGCGACATACGGGCAGTACTTC.

The rearrangement links TRBV28 to TRBJ2-7, with D perhaps given as TRBD1 or TRBD2 (5 bases each). Germline lookup yields CDR1 MDHEN and CDR2 SYDVKM. The V end lost 0 bases, the J end lost 3 bases, and 6 bases lay between the germline ends. The length of the CDR3 is 13 residues. The CDR3 DNA sequence: TGTGCCAGCAGTTTATGGGGGGTCTACGAGCAGTACTTC. The encoded protein is CASSLWGVYEQYF.

V gene TRBV7-9 combines with J gene TRBJ1-1; weak D call: TRBD1 (6 bases). The germline V gene has CDR1 SEHNR and CDR2 FQNEAQ (reference sequence). This CDR3 is built from 17 residues. Trimming cost V 3 bases and J 3 bases, with 20 bases left between them. CDR3 region: CASSFGVFGGLDTEAFF. The CDR3 nucleotides read TGTGCCAGCAGCTTCGGCGTGTTTGGGGGGCTCGACACTGAAGCTTTCTTT.

This chain joins TRBV9 and TRBJ1-1; D is uncertain. CDR3 length equals 14 residues. Trimming removed 0 bases from V and 0 bases from J, with 6 bases in between. Germline V lookup: CDR1 SGDLS, CDR2 YYNGEE. The CDR3 nucleotides are TGTGCCAGCAGCGTAGGGTGGATGAACACTGAAGCTTTCTTT. Protein product: CASSVGWMNTEAFF.

This clone was seen a single time. The rearrangement links TRBV2 to TRBJ2-3, with D uncertain. The CDR3 spans 11 residues. Trimming took off 6 bases at V and 10 bases at J, with 11 bases between the two ends. Germline-derived CDR1 and CDR2 are SNHLY and FYNNEI. The CDR3 region has the DNA TGTGCCAGCAGATCAACCCCAGCGCAGTATTTT. Translated: CASRSTPAQYF.

This chain uses TRBV19 with TRBJ2-7; no definite D call. CDR1 is LNHDA and CDR2 is SQIVND in the germline V gene (reference sequence). V gave up 3 bases and J gave up 6 bases, with 21 bases separating them. There are 16 residues in the CDR3. The CDR3 spells CASSMIWATLSTEQYF. The CDR3 region has the DNA TGTGCCAGTAGTATGATCTGGGCAACCTTGTCCACCGAGCAGTACTTC.

The genes are TRBV9 and TRBJ2-7; TRBD1 matches at 8 bases. This CDR3 spans 13 amino acids. CDR1 is SGDLS, CDR2 YYNGEE, per germline. Unmatched junction bases numbered 5, after V lost 4 bases and J lost 5 bases. CDR3 sequence (DNA): TGTGCCAGCAGCCCGCCGGGACAGGACGAGCAGTACTTC. Translation gives CASSPPGQDEQYF.

J is TRBJ1-1 and V is TRBV9, with a possible D match to TRBD1 (5 bases). Trimming left V 3 bases short and J 0 bases short, with 12 bases between. The CDR3 runs 15 residues. The V gene's germline CDR1 is SGDLS and CDR2 YYNGEE. The CDR3 DNA is TGTGCCAGCAGCGCGTACGGGACCATGAACACTGAAGCTTTCTTT. Its translation is CASSAYGTMNTEAFF.

About this clone: Other DNA sequences in this sample translate to the same CDR3. The rearrangement joins TRBV28 to TRBJ1-2; D may be TRBD1 (5 bases). The CDR3 is made up of 14 amino acids. V shed 8 bases and J shed 3 bases, with 16 bases lying between them. The germline gives CDR1 MDHEN, CDR2 SYDVKM. CDR3 sequence: CASSRATGYYGYTF. Here the CDR3 DNA reads TGTGCCAGCTCTAGAGCCACAGGATACTATGGCTACACCTTC.

This chain joins TRBV30 and TRBJ2-3; 8 nucleotides align to TRBD1. CDR1 GTSNPN and CDR2 SVGIG come from the germline V gene (reference sequence). CDR3 size: 15 residues. Germline trimming cut 3 bases from V and 2 bases from J; bases unmatched to any gene: 7. The DNA for the CDR3 is TGTGCCTGGAGGGCAGGACAGGGTTTCACAGATACGCAGTATTTT. The encoded protein is CAWRAGQGFTDTQYF.

The chain employs TRBV7-8 and TRBJ2-1; 9 nucleotides match TRBD2. CDR1 and CDR2 (germline): SGHVS, FQNEAQ. This CDR3 is 15 amino acids long. Trimming at V came to 7 bases and at J to 3 bases, leaving 7 bases not matched to a gene. The CDR3 is CASTMRGGFYNEQFF. Here the CDR3 DNA reads TGTGCCAGCACTATGCGGGGGGGCTTCTACAATGAGCAGTTCTTC. Complete variable domain (other parts from reference TRBV7-8 and TRBJ2-1): GAGVSQSPRYKVAKRGQDVALRCDPISGHVSLFWYQQALGQGPEFLTYFQNEAQLDKSGLPSDRFFAERPEGSVSTLKIQRTQQEDSAVYLCASTMRGGFYNEQFFGPGTRLTVL.

This sequence joins TRBV7-9 and TRBJ2-3; 10 bases align to TRBD2. The CDR3 is 14 amino acids. With V trimmed by 4 bases and J by 6 bases, 4 bases remained unmatched. Germline assignment: CDR1 SEHNR and CDR2 FQNEAQ (reference sequence). The CDR3 bases are TGTGCCAGCAGCTCGGGACTAGCGTGGGATACGCAGTATTTT. Protein: CASSSGLAWDTQYF.

This chain links TRBV6-2 or TRBV6-3 with TRBJ1-1; 7 bases fit TRBD1. Germline CDR1 and CDR2: MNHEY and SVGEGT. The trim removed 6 bases at V and 6 bases at J, leaving 10 bases unmatched. The CDR3 runs to 14 residues. The CDR3 here is CASSPYRDRAEAFF. The CDR3, as DNA: TGTGCCAGCAGCCCCTACCGGGACAGAGCTGAAGCTTTCTTT.

The rearrangement links TRBV2 to TRBJ1-6, with 8 bases matching TRBD1. With 6 bases clipped from V and 8 bases from J, the junction kept 9 bases outside the gene matches. Germline V gene data show CDR1 as SNHLY and CDR2 as FYNNEI. CDR3 length equals 15 residues. CDR3 sequence (DNA): TGTGCCAGCAGAGAGGACAGGGCCGATTATTCACCCCTCCACTTT. Protein: CASREDRADYSPLHF.

CDR3 DNA: TGTGCCAGCAGTTCCAAGGGTTTGGGCACTGAAGCTTTCTTT. Translation: CASSSKGLGTEAFF. The chain carries TRBV2 and TRBJ1-1; unclear D gene. V lost 5 bases and J 4 bases, leaving 14 bases between the germline ends. The germline CDR1 and CDR2 sequences are SNHLY and FYNNEI. This CDR3 region has 14 residues.

The chain recombines TRBV18 with TRBJ2-7; 10 positions match TRBD1. Unmatched junction bases numbered 7, after V lost 6 bases and J lost 2 bases. Germline CDR1 KGHSH, CDR2 LQKENI. CDR3 length: 15 amino acids. The chain's CDR3 is CASSADRGHTYEQYF. In DNA, the CDR3 is TGTGCCAGCTCGGCTGACAGGGGGCATACCTACGAGCAGTACTTC.

CDR3 bases: TGTGCCAGCAGCGCGGATACTAACTATGGCTACACCTTC. This translates into CASSADTNYGYTF. The rearrangement joins TRBV2 to TRBJ1-2; D gene uncertain. The germline V gene encodes CDR1 SNHLY and CDR2 FYNNEI. V lost 6 bases, J lost 0 bases, and 8 bases lay in between. This CDR3 contains 13 residues.

This clone was counted at least ten times. CDR3 residues: CASSTRTGANNQPQHF. The CDR3, as DNA: TGTGCCAGCAGCACGAGGACAGGGGCGAACAATCAGCCCCAGCATTTT. This chain uses TRBV5-6 with TRBJ1-5, with 9 positions matching TRBD1. Germline V lookup: CDR1 SGHDT, CDR2 YYEEEE. After removal of 4 bases from V and 3 bases from J, the junction contained 8 bases not matched to a gene. The CDR3 extends over 16 amino acids. Complete variable domain (other parts from reference TRBV5-6 and TRBJ1-5): DAGVTQSPTHLIKTRGQQVTLRCSPKSGHDTVSWYQQALGQGPQFIFQYYEEEERQRGNFPDRFSGHQFPNYSSELNVNALLLGDSALYLCASSTRTGANNQPQHFGDGTRLSIL.

CDR3 loop: CATSRLAGANEQFF. The CDR3 nucleotides read TGTGCCACCAGCAGACTAGCGGGGGCTAATGAGCAGTTCTTC. V usage is TRBV15 and J usage is TRBJ2-1; 10 nucleotides line up with TRBD2. Trimming removed 2 bases from V and 7 bases from J; junction bases left unmatched: 2. CDR1 is LNHNV, CDR2 YYDKDF, per germline (reference sequence). This CDR3 has 14 amino acids.

The chain has TRBV19 and TRBJ2-1; 10 nucleotides align to TRBD1. The J segment lost 2 bases and the V segment lost 3 bases, leaving 1 base of the junction unmatched. CDR1 is LNHDA and CDR2 is SQIVND in the germline V gene (reference sequence). The CDR3 consists of 15 residues. The CDR3 reads CASSMGQGTYNEQFF. The CDR3 DNA reads TGTGCCAGTAGTATGGGACAGGGGACCTACAATGAGCAGTTCTTC.

J is TRBJ1-5 and V is TRBV25-1, with 8 bases that match TRBD1. Trimming took 3 bases from V and 4 from J; bases not matched to a gene: 5. CDR1 and CDR2 (germline): MGHDK, SYGVNS. The CDR3 contains 15 residues. The CDR3 bases are TGTGCCAGCAGTGATTCGACAGGGGCTAATCAGCCCCAGCATTTT. Its protein product is CASSDSTGANQPQHF.